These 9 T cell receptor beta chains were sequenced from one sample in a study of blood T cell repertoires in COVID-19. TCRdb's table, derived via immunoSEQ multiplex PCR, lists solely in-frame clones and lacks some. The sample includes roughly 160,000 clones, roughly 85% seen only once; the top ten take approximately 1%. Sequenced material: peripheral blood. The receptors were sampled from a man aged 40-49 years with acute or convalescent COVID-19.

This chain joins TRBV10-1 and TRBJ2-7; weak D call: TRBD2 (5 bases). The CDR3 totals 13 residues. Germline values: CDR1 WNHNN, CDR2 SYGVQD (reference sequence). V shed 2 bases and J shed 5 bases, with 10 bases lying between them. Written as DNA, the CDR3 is TGCGCCAGCAGTGAGGGACTTCAGAACGAGCAGTACTTC. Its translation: CASSEGLQNEQYF.

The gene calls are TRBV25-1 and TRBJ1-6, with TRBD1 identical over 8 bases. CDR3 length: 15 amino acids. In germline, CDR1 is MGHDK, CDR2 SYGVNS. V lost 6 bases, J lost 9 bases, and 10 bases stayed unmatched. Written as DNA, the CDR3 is TGTGCCAGCAGCGACTCAGGGGGCAGGGGTTCACCCCTCCACTTT. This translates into CASSDSGGRGSPLHF. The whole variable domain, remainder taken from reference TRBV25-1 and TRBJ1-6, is EADIYQTPRYLVIGTGKKITLECSQTMGHDKMYWYQQDPGMELHLIHYSYGVNSTEKGDLSSESTVSRIRTEHFPLTLESARPSHTSQYLCASSDSGGRGSPLHFGNGTRLTVT.

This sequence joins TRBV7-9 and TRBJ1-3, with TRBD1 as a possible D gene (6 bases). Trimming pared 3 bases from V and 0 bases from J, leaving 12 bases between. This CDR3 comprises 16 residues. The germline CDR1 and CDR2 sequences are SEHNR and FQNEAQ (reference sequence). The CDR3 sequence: CASSLLRGPSGNTIYF. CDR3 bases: TGTGCCAGCAGCTTGCTCAGGGGCCCCTCTGGAAACACCATATATTTT. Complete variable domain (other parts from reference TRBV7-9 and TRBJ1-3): DTGVSQNPRHKITKRGQNVTFRCDPISEHNRLYWYRQTLGQGPEFLTYFQNEAQLEKSRLLSDRFSAERPKGSFSTLEIQRTEQGDSAMYLCASSLLRGPSGNTIYFGEGSWLTVV.

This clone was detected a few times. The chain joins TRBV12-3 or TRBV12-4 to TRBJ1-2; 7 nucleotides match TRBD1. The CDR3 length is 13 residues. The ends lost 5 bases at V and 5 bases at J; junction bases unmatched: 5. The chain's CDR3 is CASSGGTVYGYTF. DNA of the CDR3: TGTGCCAGCAGTGGGGGGACAGTTTATGGCTACACCTTC.

CDR3 protein: CASRGGSDEKLFF. Here the CDR3 DNA reads TGTGCCAGCAGGGGGGGGTCTGACGAAAAACTGTTTTTT. This rearrangement joins TRBV12-3 or TRBV12-4 to TRBJ1-4; D possibly corresponds to TRBD1 (5 bases). The ends were cut back, 6 bases at V and 8 bases at J, with 13 bases in the middle. The CDR3 is 13 amino acids.

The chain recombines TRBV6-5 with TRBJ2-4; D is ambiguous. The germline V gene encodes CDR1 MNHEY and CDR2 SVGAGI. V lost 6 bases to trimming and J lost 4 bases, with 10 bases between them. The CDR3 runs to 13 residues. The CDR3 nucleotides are TGTGCCAGCAGCATTGCGGAAAAAAACATTCAGTACTTC. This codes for CASSIAEKNIQYF.

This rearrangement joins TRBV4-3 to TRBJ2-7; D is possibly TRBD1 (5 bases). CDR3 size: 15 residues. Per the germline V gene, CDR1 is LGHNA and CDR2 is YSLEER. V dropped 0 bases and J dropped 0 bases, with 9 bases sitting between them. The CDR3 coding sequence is TGCGCCAGCAGCCAAGATAAGGGGCCCTCCTACGAGCAGTACTTC. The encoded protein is CASSQDKGPSYEQYF.

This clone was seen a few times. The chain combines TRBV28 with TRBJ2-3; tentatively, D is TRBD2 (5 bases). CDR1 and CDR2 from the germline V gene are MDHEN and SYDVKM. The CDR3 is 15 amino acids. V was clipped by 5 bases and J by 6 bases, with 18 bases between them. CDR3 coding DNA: TGTGCCAGCAGTACGGGATTTTTTAGCGACGATACGCAGTATTTT. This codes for CASSTGFFSDDTQYF.

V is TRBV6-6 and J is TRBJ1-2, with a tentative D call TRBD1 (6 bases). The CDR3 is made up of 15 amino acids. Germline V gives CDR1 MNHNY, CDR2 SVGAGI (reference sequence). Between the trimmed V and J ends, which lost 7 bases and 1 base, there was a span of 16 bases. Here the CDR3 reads CASILDSNRNYGYTF. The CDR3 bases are TGTGCCAGCATCTTGGACAGCAACCGTAACTATGGCTACACCTTC.